This T cell receptor (beta chain) was captured in a study of T cell changes during pregnancy in multiple sclerosis. Sequencing used immunoSEQ multiplex PCR; TCRdb keeps in-frame clones, though not all of them. Here the sample spans tens of thousands of clones, roughly 91% being singletons. Germline CDR1 and CDR2: PRHDT and FYEKMQ (reference sequence). The trim removed 5 bases at V and 2 bases at J, leaving 6 bases unmatched. The CDR3 loop spans 15 amino acids. V gene TRBV13 combines with J gene TRBJ2-1; 7 bases match TRBD2. The origin of this receptor is a female donor with multiple sclerosis, enrolled in a pregnancy study. Sequences were derived from peripheral blood, sampled before pregnancy. In nucleotides, the CDR3 is TGTGCCAGCAGCGTCCTAGCGGTAACCTACAATGAGCAGTTCTTC. It yields the protein CASSVLAVTYNEQFF.